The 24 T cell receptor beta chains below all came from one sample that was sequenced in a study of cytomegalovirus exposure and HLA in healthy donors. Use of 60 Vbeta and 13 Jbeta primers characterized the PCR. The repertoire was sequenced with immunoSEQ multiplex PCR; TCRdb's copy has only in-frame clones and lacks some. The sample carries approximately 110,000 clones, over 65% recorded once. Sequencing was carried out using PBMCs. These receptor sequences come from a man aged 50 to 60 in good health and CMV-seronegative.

CDR3 nucleotide sequence: TGCGCCAGCAGCCAAGAGGAGTTTAACTATGGCTACACCTTC. This sequence encodes CASSQEEFNYGYTF. The chain joins TRBV4-1 to TRBJ1-2; D gene ambiguous. Germline V gives CDR1 MGHRA, CDR2 YSYEKL. Trimming removed 0 bases at V and 1 base at J, with 6 bases between. The CDR3 length is 14 residues.

CDR3 sequence reads: CASSDWTGEQPQHF. The CDR3 region has the DNA TGTGCCAGCAGTGATTGGACAGGGGAACAGCCCCAGCATTTT. This chain uses TRBV6-1 with TRBJ1-5; 9 bases are shared with TRBD1. Germline values: CDR1 MNHNS, CDR2 SASEGT. The CDR3 sequence is 14 residues long. The ends lost 3 bases at V and 7 bases at J; junction bases unmatched: 4.

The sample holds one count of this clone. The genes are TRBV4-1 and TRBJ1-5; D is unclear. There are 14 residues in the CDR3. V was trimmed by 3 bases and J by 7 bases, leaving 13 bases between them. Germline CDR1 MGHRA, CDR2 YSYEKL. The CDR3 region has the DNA TGCGCCAGCAGCCAGATGCCTCTACCACAGCCCCAGCATTTT. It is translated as CASSQMPLPQPQHF.

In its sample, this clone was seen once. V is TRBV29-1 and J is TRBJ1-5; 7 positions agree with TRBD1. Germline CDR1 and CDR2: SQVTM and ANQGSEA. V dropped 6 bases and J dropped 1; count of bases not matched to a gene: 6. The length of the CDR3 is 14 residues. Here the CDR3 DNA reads TGCAGCGTCCTGACAGGGTTGAGCAATCAGCCCCAGCATTTT. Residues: CSVLTGLSNQPQHF.

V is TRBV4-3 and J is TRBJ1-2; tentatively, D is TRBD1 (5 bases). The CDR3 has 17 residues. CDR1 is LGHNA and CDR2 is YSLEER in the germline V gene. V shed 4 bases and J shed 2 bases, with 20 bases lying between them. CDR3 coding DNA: TGCGCCAGCAGCCGAGGAGGAGGGGAGTCAGCGAACTATGGCTACACCTTC. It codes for CASSRGGGESANYGYTF.

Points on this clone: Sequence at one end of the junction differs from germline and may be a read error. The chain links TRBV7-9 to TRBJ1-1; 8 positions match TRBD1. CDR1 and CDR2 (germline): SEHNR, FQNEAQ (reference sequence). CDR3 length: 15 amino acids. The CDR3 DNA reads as TGTTCCAGCAGCTTAGGGACAGGAGTTAACACTGAAGCTTTCTTT. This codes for CSSSLGTGVNTEAFF.

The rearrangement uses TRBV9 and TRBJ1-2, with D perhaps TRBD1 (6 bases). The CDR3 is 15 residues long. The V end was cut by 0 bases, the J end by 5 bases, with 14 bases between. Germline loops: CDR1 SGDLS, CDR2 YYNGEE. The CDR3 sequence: CASSVEDSLGYGYTF. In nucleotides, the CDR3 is TGTGCCAGCAGCGTAGAGGACAGTTTGGGGTATGGCTACACCTTC.

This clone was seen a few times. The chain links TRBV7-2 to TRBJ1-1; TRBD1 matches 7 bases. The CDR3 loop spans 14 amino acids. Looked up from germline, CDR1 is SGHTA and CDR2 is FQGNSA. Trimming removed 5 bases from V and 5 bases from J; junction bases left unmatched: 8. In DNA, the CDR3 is TGTGCCAGCAGCAAACAACAGGGGAGAACTGAAGCTTTCTTT. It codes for CASSKQQGRTEAFF.

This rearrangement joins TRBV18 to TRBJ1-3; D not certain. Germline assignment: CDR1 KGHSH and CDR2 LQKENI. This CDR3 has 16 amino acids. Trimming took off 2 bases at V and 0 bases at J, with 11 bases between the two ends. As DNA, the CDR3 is TGTGCCAGCTCACCAACGATACAGACCTCTGGAAACACCATATATTTT. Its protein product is CASSPTIQTSGNTIYF.

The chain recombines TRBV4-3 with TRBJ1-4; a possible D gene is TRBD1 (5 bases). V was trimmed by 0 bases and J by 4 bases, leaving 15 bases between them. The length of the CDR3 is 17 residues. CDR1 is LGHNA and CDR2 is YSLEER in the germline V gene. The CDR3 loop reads CASSQDGDMTVNEKLFF. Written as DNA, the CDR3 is TGCGCCAGCAGCCAAGATGGTGACATGACAGTTAATGAAAAACTGTTTTTT.

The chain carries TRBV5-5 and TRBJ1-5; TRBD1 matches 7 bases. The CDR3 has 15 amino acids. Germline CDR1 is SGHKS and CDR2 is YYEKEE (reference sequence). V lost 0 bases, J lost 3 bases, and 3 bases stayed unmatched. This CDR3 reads CASSLGQGDNQPQHF. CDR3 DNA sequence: TGTGCCAGCAGCTTGGGACAGGGAGACAATCAGCCCCAGCATTTT.

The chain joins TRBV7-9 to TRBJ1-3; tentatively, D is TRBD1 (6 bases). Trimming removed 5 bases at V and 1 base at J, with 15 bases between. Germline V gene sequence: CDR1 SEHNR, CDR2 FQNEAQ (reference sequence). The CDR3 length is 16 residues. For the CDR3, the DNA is TGTGCCAGCAGCCGCTACCCGGACAGATCTGGAAACACCATATATTTT. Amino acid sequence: CASSRYPDRSGNTIYF.

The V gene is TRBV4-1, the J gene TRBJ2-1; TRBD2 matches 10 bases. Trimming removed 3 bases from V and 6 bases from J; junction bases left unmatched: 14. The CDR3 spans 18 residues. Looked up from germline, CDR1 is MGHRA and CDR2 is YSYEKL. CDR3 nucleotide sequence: TGCGCCAGCAGCCAGAAGGGACGGCTAGCGGGGGACAGCAATGAGCAGTTCTTC. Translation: CASSQKGRLAGDSNEQFF.

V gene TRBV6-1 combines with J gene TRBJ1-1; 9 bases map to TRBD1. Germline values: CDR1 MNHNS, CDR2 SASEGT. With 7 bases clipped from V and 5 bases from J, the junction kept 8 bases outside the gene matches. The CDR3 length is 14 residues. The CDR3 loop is CASTRDREGTEAFF. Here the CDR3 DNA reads TGTGCCAGCACCCGGGACAGGGAGGGGACTGAAGCTTTCTTT.

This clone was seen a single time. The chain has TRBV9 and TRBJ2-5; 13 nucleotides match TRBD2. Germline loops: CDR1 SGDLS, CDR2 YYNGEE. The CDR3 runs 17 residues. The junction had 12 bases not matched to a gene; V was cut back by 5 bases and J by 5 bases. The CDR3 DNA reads TGTGCCAGCAGACCACTAGCGGGGGGGCCAGTGGGGGAGACCCAGTACTTC. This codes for CASRPLAGGPVGETQYF.

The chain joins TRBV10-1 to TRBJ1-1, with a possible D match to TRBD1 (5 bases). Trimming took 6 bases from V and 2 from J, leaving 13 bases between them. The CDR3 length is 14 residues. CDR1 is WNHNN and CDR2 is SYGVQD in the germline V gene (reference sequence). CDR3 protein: CASSRDSSNTEAFF. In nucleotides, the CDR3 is TGCGCCAGCAGCCGAGACAGTTCAAACACTGAAGCTTTCTTT.

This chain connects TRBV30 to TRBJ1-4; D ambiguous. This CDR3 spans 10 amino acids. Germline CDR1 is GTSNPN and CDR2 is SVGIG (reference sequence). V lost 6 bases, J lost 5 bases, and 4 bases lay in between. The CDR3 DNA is TGTGCCTGCCTGAATGAAAAACTGTTTTTT. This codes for CACLNEKLFF.

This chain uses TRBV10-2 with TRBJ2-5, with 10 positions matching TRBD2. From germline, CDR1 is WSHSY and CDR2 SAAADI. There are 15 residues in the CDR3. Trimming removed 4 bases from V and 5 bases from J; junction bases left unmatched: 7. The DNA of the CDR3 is TGCGCCAGCAGTGTGAGCGGGGGGGCCGGGGAGACCCAGTACTTC. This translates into CASSVSGGAGETQYF.

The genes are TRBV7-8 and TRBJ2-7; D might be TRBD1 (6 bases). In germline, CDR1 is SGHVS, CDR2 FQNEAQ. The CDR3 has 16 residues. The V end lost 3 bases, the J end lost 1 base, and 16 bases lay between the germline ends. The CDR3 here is CASSFPTTGSSYEQYF. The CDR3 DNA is TGTGCCAGCAGCTTTCCGACCACAGGGTCATCCTACGAGCAGTACTTC. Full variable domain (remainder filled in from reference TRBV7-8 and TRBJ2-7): GAGVSQSPRYKVAKRGQDVALRCDPISGHVSLFWYQQALGQGPEFLTYFQNEAQLDKSGLPSDRFFAERPEGSVSTLKIQRTQQEDSAVYLCASSFPTTGSSYEQYFGPGTRLTVT.

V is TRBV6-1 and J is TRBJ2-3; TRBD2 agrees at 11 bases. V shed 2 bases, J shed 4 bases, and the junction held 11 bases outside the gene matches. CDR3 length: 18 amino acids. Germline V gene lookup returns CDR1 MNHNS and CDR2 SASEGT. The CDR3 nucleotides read TGTGCCAGCAGTGAACGGTGGGCTAGCGGGGGGAGGGCAGATACGCAGTATTTT. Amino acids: CASSERWASGGRADTQYF.

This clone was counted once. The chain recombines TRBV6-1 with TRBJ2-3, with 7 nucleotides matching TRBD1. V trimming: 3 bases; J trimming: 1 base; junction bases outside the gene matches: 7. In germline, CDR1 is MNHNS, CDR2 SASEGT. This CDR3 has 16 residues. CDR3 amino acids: CASSDADRERTDTQYF. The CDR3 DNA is TGTGCCAGCAGTGACGCTGACAGGGAGCGCACAGATACGCAGTATTTT.

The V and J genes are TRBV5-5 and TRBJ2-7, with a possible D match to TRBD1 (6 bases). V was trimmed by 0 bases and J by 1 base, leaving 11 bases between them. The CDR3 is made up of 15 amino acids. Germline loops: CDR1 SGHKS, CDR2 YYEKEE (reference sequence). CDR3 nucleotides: TGTGCCAGCAGCTTGGTTAGTAGGGGGTCCTACGAGCAGTACGTC. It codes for CASSLVSRGSYEQYV.

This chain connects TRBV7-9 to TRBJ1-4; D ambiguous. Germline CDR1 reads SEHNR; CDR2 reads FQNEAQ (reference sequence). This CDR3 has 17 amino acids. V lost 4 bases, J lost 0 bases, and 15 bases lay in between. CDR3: CASSWLGRAATNEKLFF. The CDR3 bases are TGTGCCAGCAGCTGGTTGGGCAGAGCTGCAACTAATGAAAAACTGTTTTTT. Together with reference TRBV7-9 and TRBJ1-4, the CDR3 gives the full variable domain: DTGVSQNPRHKITKRGQNVTFRCDPISEHNRLYWYRQTLGQGPEFLTYFQNEAQLEKSRLLSDRFSAERPKGSFSTLEIQRTEQGDSAMYLCASSWLGRAATNEKLFFGSGTQLSVL.

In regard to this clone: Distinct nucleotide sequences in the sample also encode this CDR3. The CDR3 DNA sequence: TGTGCCAGCAGCCTATCCGTCTCTGGAAACACCATATATTTT. Translation gives CASSLSVSGNTIYF. This chain uses TRBV7-9 with TRBJ1-3; D remains unclear. The CDR3 loop spans 14 amino acids. Germline lookup yields CDR1 SEHNR and CDR2 FQNEAQ (reference sequence). V shed 5 bases and J shed 0 bases, with 8 bases lying between them.